This entry concerns a single T cell receptor (beta chain). Its cognate antigen has yet to be identified. No much larger clone is present one base from it, and per-base qualities are unavailable. This sample is drawn from a study of blood T cell repertoires in COVID-19 (dated by TCRdb to 2020 to 2021). With respect to the entire study: Samples covering the acute and convalescent phases of COVID-19 were provided by collaborators in the United States, Italy and Spain. The material from the prospective study consisted of cDNA or gDNA derived from T cells, B-cell-depleted T cells, or PBMCs. The dataset comprised deeply sampled blood TCRbeta repertoires from subjects exposed to, actively infected with, or recovered from COVID-19. The repertoires were made available in a free public database intended to serve as a resource for research on the immune response to SARS-CoV-2. The samples were drawn from the first 160 participants of the ongoing ImmuneRACE study and from 1,254 subjects provided by 6 global collaborators. Sample metadata almost always included a de-identified subject ID, COVID-19 status, age in years and sex. Where available, HLA class I and class II types were taken from metadata supplied by the sample provider and were not determined by assay-based typing. Study-level results and caveats: Clinical and demographic metadata were provided uncurated, with the amount varying by source and participant.

V is trimmed back by 1 base and J by 4 bases, and the junction contains 12 bases that no gene match accounts for. Counted from cysteine to phenylalanine, this CDR3 has 18 amino acids. Only CDR3 DNA remains: 54 bases, in frame from the first base. The germline V gene specifies MGHRA as CDR1 and YSYEKL as CDR2. Each collaborating institution followed its own protocols to collect whole blood in K2EDTA tubes. For TCRbeta analysis, collaborator samples were shipped as frozen whole blood, as isolated PBMCs, or as DNA extracted from either sample type. TCRbeta CDR3 regions were amplified from genomic DNA using the immunoSEQ Assay, a bias-controlled multiplex PCR. Per the authors' processing: The number of nucleated cells in each sample was estimated from the amplification of reference gene primers within the assay. To quantify the absolute abundance of each unique TCRbeta CDR3 rearrangement, sequence reads were collapsed and filtered. For each sample, productive Simpson clonality was calculated as the square root of Simpson's diversity index over productive rearrangements. Entries here come from immuneACCESS through TCRdb and include only in-frame sequences with V and J called. Some clones fail to appear in such tables; in the studies checked, an unresolved V gene covers under half of the shortfall, and the cause of the remainder is unknown. The DNA gave D and trimming, while V, J and clone size come from that table. This sample holds over 200,000 clones; roughly 90% were observed only once. Roughly 2.6% of the sample is held by the ten biggest clonotypes.

The origin of this receptor is a woman in her sixties with acute or convalescent COVID-19. Recombination connected TRBV4-1 to TRBJ2-7; the central 11 bases match TRBD2. The material sequenced was peripheral blood. The CDR3 is CASSQAYPGLADFYEQYF. The DNA reads TGCGCCAGCAGCCAAGCGTATCCGGGACTAGCGGACTTTTACGAGCAGTACTTC.